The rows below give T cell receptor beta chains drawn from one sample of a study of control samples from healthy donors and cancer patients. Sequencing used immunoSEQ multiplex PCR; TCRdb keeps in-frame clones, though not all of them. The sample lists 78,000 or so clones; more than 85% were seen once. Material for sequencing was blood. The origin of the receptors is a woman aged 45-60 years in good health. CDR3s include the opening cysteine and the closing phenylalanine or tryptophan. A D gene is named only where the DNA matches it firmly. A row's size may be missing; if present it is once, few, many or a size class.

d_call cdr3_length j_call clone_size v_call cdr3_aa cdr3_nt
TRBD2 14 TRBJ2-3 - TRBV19 CASRVTSGRDTQYF TGTGCCAGTAGAGTAACTAGCGGGAGAGATACGCAGTATTTT
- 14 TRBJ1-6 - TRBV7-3 CASSLGTWASPLHF TGTGCCAGCAGCTTAGGGACGTGGGCTTCACCCCTCCACTTT
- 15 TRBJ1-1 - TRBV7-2 CASTFRTDFFTEAFF TGTGCCAGCACCTTTAGAACAGACTTCTTCACTGAAGCTTTCTTT
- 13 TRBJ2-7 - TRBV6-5 CASSPPVEYEQYF TGTGCCAGCAGTCCCCCGGTTGAGTACGAGCAGTACTTC
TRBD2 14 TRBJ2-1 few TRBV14 CASSPGDYYNEQFF TGTGCCAGCAGCCCGGGGGACTACTACAATGAGCAGTTCTTC
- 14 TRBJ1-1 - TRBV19 CASSIDRANTEAFF TGTGCCAGTAGTATAGACAGGGCAAACACTGAAGCTTTCTTT
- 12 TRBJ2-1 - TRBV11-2 CASSSTLTEQFF TGTGCCAGCAGTTCTACCCTGACAGAGCAGTTCTTC
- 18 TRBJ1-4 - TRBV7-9 CASSPGGGREKVIEKLFF TGTGCCAGCAGCCCCGGCGGGGGCAGGGAGAAGGTGATAGAAAAACTGTTTTTT
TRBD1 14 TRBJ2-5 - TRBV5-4 CASSNGTAEETQYF TGTGCCAGCAGCAACGGGACAGCAGAAGAGACCCAGTACTTC
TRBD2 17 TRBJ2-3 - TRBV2 CASSWGLAGGSTDTQYF TGTGCCAGCAGCTGGGGACTAGCGGGAGGAAGCACAGATACGCAGTATTTT
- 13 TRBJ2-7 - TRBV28 CASSPGQPYEQYF TGTGCCAGCAGTCCGGGACAACCATACGAGCAGTACTTC
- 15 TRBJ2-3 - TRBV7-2 CASSWTAGDTDTQYF TGTGCCAGCAGCTGGACTGCTGGGGACACAGATACGCAGTATTTT
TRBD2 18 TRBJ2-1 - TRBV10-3 CAISPGLAGGAYYNEQFF TGTGCCATCAGTCCGGGACTAGCGGGAGGTGCCTACTACAATGAGCAGTTCTTC
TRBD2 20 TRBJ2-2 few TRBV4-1 CASSQGRGRLAGVTRGELFF TGCGCCAGCAGCCAAGGGAGAGGGAGACTAGCGGGAGTTACAAGGGGGGAGCTGTTTTTT
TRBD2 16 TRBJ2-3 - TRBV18 CASSNSGTSGSTTQYF TGTGCCAGCTCAAACTCCGGGACTAGCGGGAGCACTACGCAGTATTTT
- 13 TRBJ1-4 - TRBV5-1 CASSLGLDEKLFF TGCGCCAGCAGCTTGGGACTGGATGAAAAACTGTTTTTT
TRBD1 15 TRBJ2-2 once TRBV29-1 CSVAGTGGLIGELFF TGCAGCGTGGCCGGGACAGGGGGCTTGATCGGGGAGCTGTTTTTT
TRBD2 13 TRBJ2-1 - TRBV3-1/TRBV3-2 CASSQDGGGRQFF TGTGCCAGCAGCCAAGATGGCGGCGGGAGGCAGTTCTTC
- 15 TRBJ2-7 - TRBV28 CASKFRGPSSYEQYF TGTGCCAGCAAGTTTCGCGGGCCCAGCTCCTACGAGCAGTACTTC
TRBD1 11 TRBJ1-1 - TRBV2 CASRGGGEAFF TGTGCCAGCCGAGGGGGCGGTGAAGCTTTCTTT
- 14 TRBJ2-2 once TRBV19 CASRRESNTGELFF TGTGCCAGTAGGCGCGAATCAAACACCGGGGAGCTGTTTTTT
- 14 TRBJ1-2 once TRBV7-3 CASSKEDRSGGYTF TGTGCCAGCAGCAAAGAGGACAGATCGGGAGGCTACACCTTC
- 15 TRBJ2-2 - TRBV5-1 CASSFRLLNTGELFF TGCGCCAGCAGTTTTCGCCTCTTGAACACCGGGGAGCTGTTTTTT
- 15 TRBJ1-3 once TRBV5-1 CASGGGRASGNTIYF TGCGCCAGCGGCGGGGGACGGGCCTCTGGAAACACCATATATTTT
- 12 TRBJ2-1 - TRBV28 CASTTNYNEQFF TGTGCCAGCACGACGAACTACAATGAGCAGTTCTTC
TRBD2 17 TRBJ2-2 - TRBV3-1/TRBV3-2 CASTLVSGRALTGELFF TGTGCCAGCACCTTGGTTAGCGGGAGGGCCCTGACCGGGGAGCTGTTTTTT
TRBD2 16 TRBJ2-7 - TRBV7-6 CASSPGLAASSYEQYF TGTGCCAGCAGCCCTGGACTAGCGGCCAGCTCCTACGAGCAGTACTTC
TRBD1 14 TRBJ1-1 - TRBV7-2 CASSLGLTGAEAFF TGTGCCAGCAGCTTAGGTTTGACAGGGGCTGAAGCTTTCTTT
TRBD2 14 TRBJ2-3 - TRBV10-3 CAISSSGRIDTQYF TGTGCCATCAGTTCTAGCGGGAGAATCGATACGCAGTATTTT
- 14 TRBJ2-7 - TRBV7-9 CASGRLGRDYEQYF TGTGCCAGCGGCCGTTTGGGCAGAGATTACGAGCAGTACTTC
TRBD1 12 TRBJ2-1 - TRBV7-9 CASSRTGDEQFF TGTGCCAGCAGCCGGACAGGGGATGAGCAGTTCTTC
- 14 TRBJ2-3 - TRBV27 CASSSLVGTDTQYF TGTGCCAGCAGTTCGTTAGTGGGCACAGATACGCAGTATTTT
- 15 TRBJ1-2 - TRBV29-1 CSVERIPGTDYGYTF TGCAGCGTTGAGAGGATCCCGGGGACCGACTATGGCTACACCTTC
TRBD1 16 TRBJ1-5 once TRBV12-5 CASGPSQDRGNQPQHF TGTGCTAGTGGCCCCTCACAGGACAGGGGGAATCAGCCCCAGCATTTT
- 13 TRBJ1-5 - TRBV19 CASSPGGDQPQHF TGTGCCAGTAGTCCCGGGGGAGATCAGCCCCAGCATTTT
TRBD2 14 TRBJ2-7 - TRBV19 CASSIEAGTYEQYF TGTGCCAGTAGTATAGAAGCGGGAACCTACGAGCAGTACTTC
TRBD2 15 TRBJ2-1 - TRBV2 CASSGTSGTYNEQFF TGTGCCAGCAGTGGGACTAGCGGGACGTACAATGAGCAGTTCTTC
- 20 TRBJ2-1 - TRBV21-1 CASSKKRQGIALVSYNEQFF TGTGCCAGCAGCAAAAAGCGCCAGGGGATTGCCCTAGTCTCCTACAATGAGCAGTTCTTC
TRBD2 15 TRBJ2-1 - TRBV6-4 CASSETSGRANEQFF TGTGCCAGCAGTGAGACTAGCGGGAGGGCCAATGAGCAGTTCTTC
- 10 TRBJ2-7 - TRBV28 CASREYEQYF TGTGCCAGCAGGGAATACGAGCAGTACTTC
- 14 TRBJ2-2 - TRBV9 CASSVDPDTGELFF TGTGCCAGCAGCGTAGATCCGGACACCGGGGAGCTGTTTTTT
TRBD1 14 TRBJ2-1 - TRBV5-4 CASSRQGLNNEQFF TGTGCCAGCAGCCGACAGGGCCTAAACAATGAGCAGTTCTTC
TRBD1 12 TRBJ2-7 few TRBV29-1 CSVARGTGEQYF TGCAGCGTTGCCCGCGGGACAGGTGAGCAGTACTTC
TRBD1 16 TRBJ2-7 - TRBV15 CATGTGGFRGSYEQYF TGTGCCACCGGGACAGGGGGCTTTCGGGGCTCCTACGAGCAGTACTTC
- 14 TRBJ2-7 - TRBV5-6 CASLVLGASYEQYF TGTGCCAGCCTTGTTCTGGGGGCCTCCTACGAGCAGTACTTC
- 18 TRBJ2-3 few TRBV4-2 CASSHSSGGVGSTDTQYF TGTGCCAGCAGCCATTCCTCCGGGGGAGTGGGCAGCACAGATACGCAGTATTTT
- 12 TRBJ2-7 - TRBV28 CASSPGVGEQYF TGTGCCAGCAGCCCCGGGGTGGGCGAGCAGTACTTC
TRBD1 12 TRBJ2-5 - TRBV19 CATSGQGVTQYF TGTGCCACATCGGGACAGGGGGTGACCCAGTACTTC
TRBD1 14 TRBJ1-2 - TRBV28 CASSLSQGAAPYTF TGTGCCAGCAGTTTATCTCAGGGGGCCGCGCCCTACACCTTC
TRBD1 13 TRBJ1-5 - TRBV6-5 CASSRTGRQPQHF TGTGCCAGCAGTCGGACAGGGAGACAGCCCCAGCATTTT
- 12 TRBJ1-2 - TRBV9 CASSVAGYGYTF TGTGCCAGCAGCGTAGCGGGTTATGGCTACACCTTC
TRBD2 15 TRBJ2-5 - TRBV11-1 CASSLTSGVEETQYF TGTGCCAGCAGCTTAACTAGCGGGGTCGAAGAGACCCAGTACTTC